Listed here are 10 T cell receptor beta chains from one sample, sequenced in a study of cytomegalovirus exposure and HLA in healthy donors. The PCR ran on 60 Vbeta and 13 Jbeta primers. TCRdb keeps only in-frame clones here, not all; method: immunoSEQ multiplex PCR. The sample lists under 200,000 clones; roughly four fifths were seen once. Material for sequencing was PBMCs. The source is a man aged 25 to 45 in good health and CMV-seronegative.

The chain recombines TRBV18 with TRBJ2-3; TRBD1 matches at 8 bases. V lost 2 bases and J lost 4; bases outside the gene matches: 8. The CDR3 spans 16 residues. Germline CDR1 is KGHSH and CDR2 is LQKENI. This CDR3 reads CASSPFQGALADTQYF. CDR3 sequence (DNA): TGTGCCAGCTCACCATTTCAGGGGGCGCTGGCAGATACGCAGTATTTT.

The CDR3 DNA is TGCGCCAGCAGCTTGTTTTTATCTAGCGGGGACGGGGAGCTGTTTTTT. Its protein is CASSLFLSSGDGELFF. The V and J genes are TRBV5-1 and TRBJ2-2; 9 nucleotides line up with TRBD2. V gave up 1 base and J gave up 7 bases; unmatched junction bases: 8. Germline V gene lookup returns CDR1 SGHRS and CDR2 YFSETQ. The CDR3 has 16 residues.

This clone was picked up one time. Here the CDR3 DNA reads TGTGCCAGCAGTCCCCAGGGGCGGGAGGGATACAATGAGCAGTTCTTC. Its translation is CASSPQGREGYNEQFF. This sequence joins TRBV27 and TRBJ2-1; 9 nucleotides line up with TRBD2. After removal of 5 bases from V and 4 bases from J, the junction contained 9 bases not matched to a gene. From germline, CDR1 is MNHEY and CDR2 SMNVEV (reference sequence). The length of the CDR3 is 16 residues.

This chain uses TRBV28 with TRBJ1-3; TRBD1 agrees at 7 bases. The CDR3 covers 15 residues. Germline assignment: CDR1 MDHEN and CDR2 SYDVKM. After removal of 6 bases from V and 7 bases from J, the junction contained 12 bases not matched to a gene. The CDR3 loop is CASRTTPGGLNTIYF. In DNA form, the CDR3 reads TGTGCCAGCAGAACGACTCCAGGGGGGCTTAACACCATATATTTT.

This chain connects TRBV28 to TRBJ2-3; 7 bases fit TRBD2. CDR3 length: 16 residues. The J segment lost 2 bases and the V segment lost 4 bases, leaving 9 bases of the junction unmatched. The V gene's germline CDR1 is MDHEN and CDR2 SYDVKM. The chain's CDR3 is CASSSLSGMVTDTQYF. The CDR3 DNA is TGTGCCAGCAGTTCCTTAAGCGGGATGGTCACAGATACGCAGTATTTT.

This clone was seen only a few times. The J gene is TRBJ1-1, the V gene TRBV4-2; TRBD1 aligns across 8 bases. V shed 0 bases and J 1 base; nucleotides not matched to a gene: 1. The germline gives CDR1 LGHNA, CDR2 YNFKEQ. This CDR3 is 15 amino acids long. The CDR3 is CASSQEGTGNTEAFF. In DNA form, the CDR3 reads TGTGCCAGCAGCCAAGAAGGGACAGGGAACACTGAAGCTTTCTTT.

V gene TRBV5-1 combines with J gene TRBJ2-3; 8 bases match TRBD1. The V segment lost 0 bases and the J segment 4 bases; nucleotides outside the gene matches: 7. Per germline, CDR1 SGHRS and CDR2 YFSETQ. CDR3 length equals 16 residues. In nucleotides, the CDR3 is TGCGCCAGCAGCTTGGATAGGACAGGGCCTGCAGATACGCAGTATTTT. Its protein is CASSLDRTGPADTQYF.

The chain employs TRBV6-5 and TRBJ1-1; 10 positions match TRBD1. The V and J ends lost 3 bases and 6 bases, in that order; junction bases with no gene match: 7. CDR3 length: 15 amino acids. In germline, CDR1 is MNHEY, CDR2 SVGAGI. This chain's CDR3 is CASSYLGQGSPEAFF. CDR3 DNA sequence: TGTGCCAGCAGTTATTTGGGACAGGGGAGCCCTGAAGCTTTCTTT.

This clone was observed once. The gene calls are TRBV5-4 and TRBJ2-7, with 8 nucleotides matching TRBD1. The germline gives CDR1 SGHNT, CDR2 YYREEE (reference sequence). The CDR3 has 14 residues. J lost 6 bases, V lost 4 bases, and 9 bases had no gene match. In DNA, the CDR3 is TGTGCCAGCAGCCTACAGACAGGGGTGGGCGAGCAGTACTTC. It encodes CASSLQTGVGEQYF.

This rearrangement joins TRBV29-1 to TRBJ2-7; D not certain. The CDR3 is made up of 13 amino acids. V was cut by 6 bases and J by 3 bases, with 15 bases left in between. Germline V lookup: CDR1 SQVTM, CDR2 ANQGSEA. DNA for the CDR3: TGCAGCGTCTGCGCGGCCGGCCACTACGAGCAGTACTTC. Its translation is CSVCAAGHYEQYF.